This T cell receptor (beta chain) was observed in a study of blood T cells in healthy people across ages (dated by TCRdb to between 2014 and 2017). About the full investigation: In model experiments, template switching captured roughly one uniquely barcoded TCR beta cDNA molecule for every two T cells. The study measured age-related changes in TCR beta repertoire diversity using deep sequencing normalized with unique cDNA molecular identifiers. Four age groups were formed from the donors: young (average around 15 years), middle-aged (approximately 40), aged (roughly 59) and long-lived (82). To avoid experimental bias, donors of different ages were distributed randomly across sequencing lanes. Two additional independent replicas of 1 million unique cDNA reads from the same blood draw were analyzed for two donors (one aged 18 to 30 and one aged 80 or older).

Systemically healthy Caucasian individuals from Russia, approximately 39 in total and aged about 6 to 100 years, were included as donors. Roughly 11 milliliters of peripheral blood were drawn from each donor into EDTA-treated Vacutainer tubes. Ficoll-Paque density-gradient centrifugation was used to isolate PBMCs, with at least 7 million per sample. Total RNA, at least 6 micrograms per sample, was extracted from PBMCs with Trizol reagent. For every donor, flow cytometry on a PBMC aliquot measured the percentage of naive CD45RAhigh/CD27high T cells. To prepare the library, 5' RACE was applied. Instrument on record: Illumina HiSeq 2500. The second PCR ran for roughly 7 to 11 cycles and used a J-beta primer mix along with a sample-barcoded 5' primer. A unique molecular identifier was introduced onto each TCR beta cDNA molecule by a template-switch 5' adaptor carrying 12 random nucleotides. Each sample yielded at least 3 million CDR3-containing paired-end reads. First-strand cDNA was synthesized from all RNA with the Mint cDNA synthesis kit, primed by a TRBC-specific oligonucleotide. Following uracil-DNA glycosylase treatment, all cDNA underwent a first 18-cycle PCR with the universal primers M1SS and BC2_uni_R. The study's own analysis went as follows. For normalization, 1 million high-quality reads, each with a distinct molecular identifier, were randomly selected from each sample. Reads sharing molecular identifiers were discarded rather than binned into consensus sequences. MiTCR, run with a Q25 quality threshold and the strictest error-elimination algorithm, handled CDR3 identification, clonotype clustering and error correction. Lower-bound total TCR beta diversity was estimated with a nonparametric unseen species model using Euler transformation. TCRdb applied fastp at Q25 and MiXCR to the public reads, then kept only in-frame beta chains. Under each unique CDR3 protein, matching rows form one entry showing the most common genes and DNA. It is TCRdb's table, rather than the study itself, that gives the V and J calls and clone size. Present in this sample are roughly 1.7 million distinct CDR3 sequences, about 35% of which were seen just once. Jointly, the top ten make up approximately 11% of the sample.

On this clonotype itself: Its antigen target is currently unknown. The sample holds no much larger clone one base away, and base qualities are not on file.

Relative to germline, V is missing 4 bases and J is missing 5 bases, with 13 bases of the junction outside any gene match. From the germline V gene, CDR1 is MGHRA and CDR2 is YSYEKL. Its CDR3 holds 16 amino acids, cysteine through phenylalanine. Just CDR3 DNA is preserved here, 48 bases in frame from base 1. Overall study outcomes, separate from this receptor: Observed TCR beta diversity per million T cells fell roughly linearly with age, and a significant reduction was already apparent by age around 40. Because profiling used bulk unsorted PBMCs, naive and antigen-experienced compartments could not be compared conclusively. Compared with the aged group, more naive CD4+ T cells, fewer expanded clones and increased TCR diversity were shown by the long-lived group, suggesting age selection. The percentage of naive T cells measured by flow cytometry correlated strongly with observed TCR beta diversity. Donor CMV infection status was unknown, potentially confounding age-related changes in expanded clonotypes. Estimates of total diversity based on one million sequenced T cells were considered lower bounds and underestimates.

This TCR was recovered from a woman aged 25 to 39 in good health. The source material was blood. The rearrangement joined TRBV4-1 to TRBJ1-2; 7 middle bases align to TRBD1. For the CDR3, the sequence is CASSRSPGTEEYGYTF. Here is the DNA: TGCGCCAGCAGCCGCTCGCCTGGGACAGAGGAATATGGCTACACCTTC.